The 4 T cell receptor beta chains listed next were all sequenced from one sample in a study of beta chain features in type 1 diabetes. Expressed TCRB transcripts were sequenced after all isolated RNA was converted to cDNA. Assay: immunoSEQ multiplex PCR; the TCRdb copy retains only in-frame clones and omits some. Of 850,000 to 900,000 clones in the sample, 17% were seen once. Sample: naive CD4+ T cells from blood. The receptor set was obtained from a woman between 18 and 29 years old in good health.

This chain joins TRBV5-1 and TRBJ1-5; D uncertain. Trimming pared 1 base from V and 0 bases from J, leaving 11 bases between. Per the germline V gene, CDR1 is SGHRS and CDR2 is YFSETQ. This CDR3 has 16 amino acids. The CDR3 region is CASSLRPGNSNQPQHF. CDR3 DNA: TGCGCCAGCAGCTTGCGTCCCGGTAATAGCAATCAGCCCCAGCATTTT. The variable domain in full, with the rest retrieved from reference TRBV5-1 and TRBJ1-5, is KAGVTQTPRYLIKTRGQQVTLSCSPISGHRSVSWYQQTPGQGLQFLFEYFSETQRNKGNFPGRFSGRQFSNSRSEMNVSTLELGDSALYLCASSLRPGNSNQPQHFGDGTRLSIL.

The chain carries TRBV5-1 and TRBJ2-1; D perhaps matches TRBD2 (6 bases). CDR1 is SGHRS and CDR2 is YFSETQ in the germline V gene. This CDR3 comprises 15 residues. The germline V and J ends were trimmed by 5 bases and 5 bases, with 17 bases remaining between them. CDR3: CASRNSGSPHNEQFF. DNA of the CDR3: TGCGCCAGCAGAAATAGCGGATCTCCTCACAATGAGCAGTTCTTC.

The chain is built from TRBV7-2 and TRBJ2-7; D may be TRBD1 or TRBD2 (5 bases each). CDR1 SGHTA and CDR2 FQGNSA come from the germline V gene. The CDR3 is 12 amino acids. Trimming cost V 2 bases and J 5 bases, with 7 bases left between them. The CDR3 here is CASSLTGHEQYF. The CDR3 nucleotides read TGTGCCAGCAGCTTAACGGGACACGAGCAGTACTTC.

This clone was seen only a few times. Other DNA sequences of this sample code for an identical CDR3. The chain employs TRBV6-1 and TRBJ2-7; D gene ambiguous. Trimming took 3 bases from V and 1 from J, leaving 4 bases between them. The CDR3 has 12 amino acids. Germline values: CDR1 MNHNS, CDR2 SASEGT. In DNA form, the CDR3 reads TGTGCCAGCAGTGAGGGGTCCTACGAGCAGTACTTC. This gives the protein CASSEGSYEQYF.